These 19 T cell receptor beta chains share one sample of origin, sequenced in a study of CD8 T cells in ankylosing spondylitis. TCRdb analysed the 5' RACE reads with MiXCR anew, one entry per CDR3 protein. The sample has approximately 90,000 distinct CDR3 sequences; almost 8.5% are singletons. Sequenced input: blood, either unsorted or a sorted T cell fraction (not recorded which). These receptors were obtained from a male donor with ankylosing spondylitis or in good health (not recorded which).

The chain recombines TRBV7-3 with TRBJ2-1, with D unresolved. The V gene lost 4 bases and the J gene lost 0 bases, with 13 bases spanning the gap. There are 16 residues in the CDR3. Germline CDR1 and CDR2: SGHTA and FQGTGA. CDR3 nucleotides: TGTGCCAGCAGCTCTACGGTTAGGAGCTCCTACAATGAGCAGTTCTTC. Translating gives CASSSTVRSSYNEQFF.

This clonotype has ten or more counts. The J gene is TRBJ2-1, the V gene TRBV20-1, with 10 bases that match TRBD2. The length of the CDR3 is 15 residues. The germline gives CDR1 DFQATT, CDR2 SNEGSKA (reference sequence). The trim removed 3 bases at V and 8 bases at J, leaving 10 bases unmatched. The DNA of the CDR3 is TGCAGTGCTAGTAGGCCTAGCGGGAGCTGGGATGAGCAGTTCTTC. Translated: CSASRPSGSWDEQFF.

This clonotype was recorded at least ten times. The chain joins TRBV10-3 to TRBJ1-1; D is undetermined. This CDR3 region has 13 residues. The V gene lost 6 bases and the J gene lost 6 bases, with 14 bases spanning the gap. Germline CDR1 reads ENHRY; CDR2 reads SYGVKD. As DNA, the CDR3 is TGTGCCATCAGAGAGACGATTCCGGCTGAAGCTTTCTTT. Its translation is CAIRETIPAEAFF.

This clonotype was counted ten times or more. This chain links TRBV20-1 with TRBJ2-4; the D gene could be TRBD1 or TRBD2 (5 bases each). V lost 0 bases and J lost 6, with 18 bases in between. Per germline, CDR1 DFQATT and CDR2 SNEGSKA (reference sequence). The CDR3 is 16 amino acids. The CDR3 sequence is CSARDLWGRAGNIQYF. The CDR3, as DNA: TGCAGTGCTAGAGATCTTTGGGGCAGGGCGGGAAACATTCAGTACTTC.

This clonotype was counted many times. J is TRBJ1-2 and V is TRBV7-9, with 7 positions matching TRBD1. The CDR3 consists of 14 residues. Germline trimming cut 4 bases from V and 6 bases from J; bases unmatched to any gene: 8. CDR1 SEHNR and CDR2 FQNEAQ come from the germline V gene (reference sequence). CDR3 loop: CASSYKTGTDGYTF. CDR3 nucleotides: TGTGCCAGCAGCTATAAGACAGGGACGGATGGCTACACCTTC.

Comments on this clonotype: A much larger clone is a single base away; this may be a read error. V is TRBV10-3 and J is TRBJ2-1; D possibly matches TRBD1 or TRBD2 (5 bases each). Germline CDR1 reads ENHRY; CDR2 reads SYGVKD. This CDR3 region has 15 residues. This chain's CDR3 is CTISEGTGLYNEQFF. The CDR3 bases are TGTACCATCAGTGAAGGGACGGGGCTCTACAATGAGCAGTTCTTC.

This clonotype was recorded many times. The chain couples TRBV14 to TRBJ2-1; 11 bases fit TRBD2. This CDR3 is built from 15 residues. Per germline, CDR1 SGHDN and CDR2 FVKESK. V lost 4 bases to trimming and J lost 5 bases; unmatched junction nucleotides: 4. The CDR3 DNA reads TGTGCCAGCAGCCCTAGCGGGAGGATTAACAATGAGCAGTTCTTC. Translated: CASSPSGRINNEQFF. Filled out from reference TRBV14 and TRBJ2-1, the complete variable domain reads EAGVTQFPSHSVIEKGQTVTLRCDPISGHDNLYWYRRVMGKEIKFLLHFVKESKQDESGMPNNRFLAERTGGTYSTLKVQPAELEDSGVYFCASSPSGRINNEQFFGPGTRLTVL.

This clonotype was recorded many times. The chain uses TRBV7-2 and TRBJ2-5; 7 bases are a match to TRBD1. Germline V gene sequence: CDR1 SGHTA, CDR2 FQGNSA. The CDR3 runs 13 residues. V dropped 1 base and J dropped 4; count of bases not matched to a gene: 0. The CDR3 region has the DNA TGTGCCAGCAGCTTAGACAGGGGAGAGACCCAGTACTTC. It translates to CASSLDRGETQYF. The full variable domain, rest sourced from reference TRBV7-2 and TRBJ2-5, is GAGVSQSPSNKVTEKGKDVELRCDPISGHTALYWYRQSLGQGLEFLIYFQGNSAPDKSGLPSDRFSAERTGGSVSTLTIQRTQQEDSAVYLCASSLDRGETQYFGPGTRLLVL.

This clonotype has a count of ten or more. V gene TRBV13 combines with J gene TRBJ2-7; D might be TRBD2 (5 bases). The germline gives CDR1 PRHDT, CDR2 FYEKMQ (reference sequence). The CDR3 consists of 12 residues. V was shortened by 6 bases and J by 6 bases, with 12 bases between the two germline ends. The CDR3 here is CASSLAAGEQYF. The CDR3 bases are TGTGCCAGCAGTCTAGCAGCTGGCGAGCAGTACTTC.

This clonotype was detected ten times or more. The rearrangement uses TRBV7-9 and TRBJ2-3; maybe TRBD1 (6 bases). The CDR3 has 15 residues. The V gene lost 4 bases and the J gene lost 3 bases, with 14 bases spanning the gap. The germline V gene encodes CDR1 SEHNR and CDR2 FQNEAQ (reference sequence). The CDR3, as DNA: TGTGCCAGCAGCTCCCGAGGACAGACGACAGATACGCAGTATTTT. Translation: CASSSRGQTTDTQYF. Full variable domain (rest looked up from reference TRBV7-9 and TRBJ2-3): DTGVSQNPRHKITKRGQNVTFRCDPISEHNRLYWYRQTLGQGPEFLTYFQNEAQLEKSRLLSDRFSAERPKGSFSTLEIQRTEQGDSAMYLCASSSRGQTTDTQYFGPGTRLTVL.

This clonotype was seen ten or more times. The chain carries TRBV5-6 and TRBJ1-2; weak D call: TRBD1 (5 bases). V lost 6 bases, J lost 0 bases, and 12 bases lay in between. Germline V gives CDR1 SGHDT, CDR2 YYEEEE. The CDR3 extends over 14 amino acids. CDR3 in amino acids: CASTTGLSNYGYTF. The CDR3 nucleotides read TGTGCCAGCACCACAGGACTGTCTAACTATGGCTACACCTTC.

This clonotype was detected many times. The rearrangement uses TRBV11-2 and TRBJ2-2, with D perhaps matching TRBD2 (6 bases). Germline V gene lookup returns CDR1 SGHAT and CDR2 FQNNGV. V lost 4 bases and J 5 bases, leaving 14 bases between the germline ends. The CDR3 covers 15 residues. The DNA of the CDR3 is TGTGCCAGCAGCTCCGGACCAAGCGGGACCGGGGAGCTGTTTTTT. Encoded protein: CASSSGPSGTGELFF.

This clonotype has at least ten counts. This chain joins TRBV4-3 and TRBJ2-3; TRBD1 agrees at 9 bases. V lost 3 bases and J lost 5; bases outside the gene matches: 6. CDR3 length equals 15 residues. CDR1 and CDR2 from the germline V gene are LGHNA and YSLEER. CDR3: CASSQDTGGRDTQYF. The CDR3 nucleotides read TGCGCCAGCAGCCAGGACACAGGGGGCAGAGATACGCAGTATTTT.

This clonotype was counted ten times or more. The chain couples TRBV20-1 to TRBJ1-2; 9 bases map to TRBD1. V was pared by 5 bases and J by 4 bases, with 8 bases of the junction left unmatched. CDR1 is DFQATT and CDR2 is SNEGSKA in the germline V gene (reference sequence). This CDR3 is 14 amino acids long. The chain's CDR3 is CSAWDRAGGYGYTF. In DNA form, the CDR3 reads TGCAGTGCTTGGGACAGGGCGGGAGGCTATGGCTACACCTTC.

This clonotype showed up many times. The genes are TRBV5-1 and TRBJ2-6; TRBD1 agrees at 8 bases. The germline V gene has CDR1 SGHRS and CDR2 YFSETQ. V trimming: 4 bases; J trimming: 0 bases; junction bases outside the gene matches: 9. This CDR3 is built from 18 residues. CDR3 coding DNA: TGCGCCAGCAGCAATAGACAGGGGCCCTACTCTGGGGCCAACGTCCTGACTTTC. It translates to CASSNRQGPYSGANVLTF.

Ten or more counts support this clonotype. This chain uses TRBV4-3 with TRBJ2-2; unclear D gene. The CDR3 runs to 17 residues. V lost 0 bases and J 2 bases, leaving 13 bases between the germline ends. Germline lookup yields CDR1 LGHNA and CDR2 YSLEER. DNA of the CDR3: TGCGCCAGCAGCCAAGATCTTAACGGACCCAACACCGGGGAGCTGTTTTTT. Its protein product is CASSQDLNGPNTGELFF.

This clonotype was observed at least ten times. The chain recombines TRBV6-2 or TRBV6-3 with TRBJ1-2; D is undetermined. The germline gives CDR1 MNHEY, CDR2 SVGEGT. V lost 6 bases to trimming and J lost 3 bases, with 14 bases between them. The CDR3 spans 14 residues. The CDR3 nucleotides are TGTGCCAGCAGCCGCATGGAGCAACACTATGGCTACACCTTC. Its protein is CASSRMEQHYGYTF.

This clonotype turned up a few times. The V gene is TRBV7-8, the J gene TRBJ2-1, with 7 bases aligning to TRBD1. This CDR3 is built from 15 residues. With 4 bases clipped from V and 5 bases from J, the junction kept 8 bases outside the gene matches. Germline assignment: CDR1 SGHVS and CDR2 FQNEAQ. The CDR3 sequence: CASSSRGGVNNEQFF. DNA of the CDR3: TGTGCCAGCAGCTCCAGAGGGGGCGTGAACAATGAGCAGTTCTTC.

Comments on this clonotype: Being one base from a much bigger clone, this may be a read error. The J gene is TRBJ1-2, the V gene TRBV7-2; no reliable D call. The CDR3 is made up of 15 amino acids. Looked up from germline, CDR1 is SGHTA and CDR2 is FQGNSA. Written as DNA, the CDR3 is TGTGCCAGCAGCTTCTTGAGTCAGACGCTCTATGGCCACACCTTC. It is translated as CASSFLSQTLYGHTF. The complete variable domain, with remaining parts taken from reference TRBV7-2 and TRBJ1-2, reads GAGVSQSPSNKVTEKGKDVELRCDPISGHTALYWYRQSLGQGLEFLIYFQGNSAPDKSGLPSDRFSAERTGGSVSTLTIQRTQQEDSAVYLCASSFLSQTLYGHTFGSGTRLTVV.